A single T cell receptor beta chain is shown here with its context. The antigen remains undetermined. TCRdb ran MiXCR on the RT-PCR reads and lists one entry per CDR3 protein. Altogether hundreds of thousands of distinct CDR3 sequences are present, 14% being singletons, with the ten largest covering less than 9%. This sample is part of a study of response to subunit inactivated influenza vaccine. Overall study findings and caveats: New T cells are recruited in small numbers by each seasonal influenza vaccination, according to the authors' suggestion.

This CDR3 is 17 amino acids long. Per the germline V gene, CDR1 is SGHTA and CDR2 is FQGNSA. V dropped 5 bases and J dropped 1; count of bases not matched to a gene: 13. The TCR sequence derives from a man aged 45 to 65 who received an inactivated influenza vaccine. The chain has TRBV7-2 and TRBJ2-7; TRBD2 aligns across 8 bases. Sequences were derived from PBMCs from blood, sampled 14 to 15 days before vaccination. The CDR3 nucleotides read TGTGCCAGCAGCCACTCTTCTGGGACTAGGGTATCCTACGAGCAGTACTTC. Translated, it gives CASSHSSGTRVSYEQYF.